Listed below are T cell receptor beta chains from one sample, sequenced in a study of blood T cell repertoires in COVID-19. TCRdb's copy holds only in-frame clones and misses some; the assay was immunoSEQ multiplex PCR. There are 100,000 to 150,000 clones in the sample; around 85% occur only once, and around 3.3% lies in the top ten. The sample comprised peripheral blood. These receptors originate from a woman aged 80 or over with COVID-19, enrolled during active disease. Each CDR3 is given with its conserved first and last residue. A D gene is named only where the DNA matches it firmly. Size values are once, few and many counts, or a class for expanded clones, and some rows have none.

cdr3_aa: CASISVSGNSPLHF
cdr3_nt: TGTGCCAGCATCTCAGTCTCCGGGAATTCACCCCTCCACTTT
v_call: TRBV28
d_call: .
clone_size: .
j_call: TRBJ1-6

cdr3_aa: CASSSTDSISEQYF
cdr3_nt: TGTGCCAGCTCATCGACAGACTCGATCTCCGAGCAGTACTTC
v_call: TRBV18
d_call: .
clone_size: .
j_call: TRBJ2-7

cdr3_aa: CAGNTGTGNQPQHF
cdr3_nt: TGTGCCGGAAATACCGGGACAGGGAATCAGCCCCAGCATTTT
v_call: TRBV18
d_call: TRBD1
clone_size: once
j_call: TRBJ1-5

cdr3_aa: CATRTGGPYEQYF
cdr3_nt: TGTGCCACCAGGACAGGGGGGCCCTACGAGCAGTACTTC
v_call: TRBV6-5
d_call: TRBD1
clone_size: .
j_call: TRBJ2-7

cdr3_aa: CASSPQGTGELFF
cdr3_nt: TGTGCCAGCTCACCACAGGGGACCGGGGAGCTGTTTTTT
v_call: TRBV18
d_call: .
clone_size: .
j_call: TRBJ2-2

cdr3_aa: CASRVGTSGTYEQYF
cdr3_nt: TGTGCCAGCAGAGTAGGGACTAGCGGAACCTACGAGCAGTACTTC
v_call: TRBV27
d_call: TRBD2
clone_size: .
j_call: TRBJ2-7

cdr3_aa: CASSSGNTGELFF
cdr3_nt: TGTGCCAGCAGTTCGGGTAACACCGGGGAGCTGTTTTTT
v_call: TRBV6-6
d_call: .
clone_size: .
j_call: TRBJ2-2

cdr3_aa: CAISELVGFLPDTQYF
cdr3_nt: TGTGCCATCAGTGAGTTGGTCGGGTTCCTACCAGATACGCAGTATTTT
v_call: TRBV10-3
d_call: .
clone_size: .
j_call: TRBJ2-3

cdr3_aa: CASSIWQGAGNQPQHF
cdr3_nt: TGTGCCAGTAGTATTTGGCAGGGGGCCGGCAATCAGCCCCAGCATTTT
v_call: TRBV19
d_call: TRBD1
clone_size: few
j_call: TRBJ1-5

cdr3_aa: CASSLDRVAGELFF
cdr3_nt: TGTGCCAGCAGCTTGGATCGGGTGGCCGGGGAGCTGTTTTTT
v_call: TRBV5-4
d_call: .
clone_size: .
j_call: TRBJ2-2

cdr3_aa: CASRNPRTSGRWVQFF
cdr3_nt: TGTGCCAGCCGTAACCCTAGGACTAGCGGGAGGTGGGTGCAGTTCTTC
v_call: TRBV28
d_call: TRBD2
clone_size: few
j_call: TRBJ2-1

cdr3_aa: CASSVGRGNEKLFF
cdr3_nt: TGTGCCAGCAGCGTAGGCAGGGGGAATGAAAAACTGTTTTTT
v_call: TRBV9
d_call: TRBD1
clone_size: .
j_call: TRBJ1-4

cdr3_aa: CASSLGGTGDEKLFF
cdr3_nt: TGTGCCAGCAGTTTAGGTGGGACAGGGGATGAAAAACTGTTTTTT
v_call: TRBV27
d_call: TRBD1
clone_size: .
j_call: TRBJ1-4

cdr3_aa: CASSLTADRGNQPQHF
cdr3_nt: TGTGCCAGCAGCCTCACCGCGGACAGGGGGAATCAGCCCCAGCATTTT
v_call: TRBV28
d_call: TRBD1
clone_size: .
j_call: TRBJ1-5

cdr3_aa: CASSSGGRGYTF
cdr3_nt: TGTGCCAGCAGTTCTGGGGGCCGGGGCTACACCTTC
v_call: TRBV27
d_call: .
clone_size: .
j_call: TRBJ1-2

cdr3_aa: CASSSYTGELFF
cdr3_nt: TGTGCCAGCAGCTCGTACACCGGGGAGCTGTTTTTT
v_call: TRBV7-2
d_call: .
clone_size: .
j_call: TRBJ2-2

cdr3_aa: CASSPGGAGTEAFF
cdr3_nt: TGTGCCAGCAGTCCCGGGGGGGCAGGAACTGAAGCTTTCTTT
v_call: TRBV6-6
d_call: .
clone_size: .
j_call: TRBJ1-1

cdr3_aa: CASSQGLAGGPTETQYF
cdr3_nt: TGTGCCAGCAGCCAGGGCCTAGCGGGAGGGCCGACGGAGACCCAGTACTTC
v_call: TRBV14
d_call: TRBD2
clone_size: .
j_call: TRBJ2-5

cdr3_aa: CASNQGRTGELFF
cdr3_nt: TGTGCCAGCAACCAGGGGCGGACCGGGGAGCTGTTTTTT
v_call: TRBV3-1/TRBV3-2
d_call: .
clone_size: .
j_call: TRBJ2-2

cdr3_aa: CASSEWDSQETQYF
cdr3_nt: TGTGCCAGCAGTGAATGGGACAGCCAAGAGACCCAGTACTTC
v_call: TRBV2
d_call: TRBD1
clone_size: .
j_call: TRBJ2-5

cdr3_aa: CASSLSWGGTGELFF
cdr3_nt: TGTGCCAGCAGTTTATCATGGGGGGGGACCGGGGAGCTGTTTTTT
v_call: TRBV27
d_call: TRBD2
clone_size: .
j_call: TRBJ2-2

cdr3_aa: CASSTGANQPQHF
cdr3_nt: TGTGCCAGCAGTACAGGGGCAAATCAGCCCCAGCATTTT
v_call: TRBV28
d_call: TRBD1
clone_size: .
j_call: TRBJ1-5

cdr3_aa: CASSLGLAGGETQYF
cdr3_nt: TGTGCCAGCAGCTTGGGCCTAGCGGGTGGGGAGACCCAGTACTTC
v_call: TRBV5-5
d_call: TRBD2
clone_size: .
j_call: TRBJ2-5

cdr3_aa: CASSPGVGGNEQFF
cdr3_nt: TGTGCCAGCTCACCGGGGGTCGGGGGCAATGAGCAGTTCTTC
v_call: TRBV18
d_call: .
clone_size: .
j_call: TRBJ2-1

cdr3_aa: CSVGRRLADRTDTQYF
cdr3_nt: TGCAGCGTGGGCCGCCGGCTAGCGGACCGCACAGATACGCAGTATTTT
v_call: TRBV29-1
d_call: TRBD2
clone_size: .
j_call: TRBJ2-3

cdr3_aa: CASRKGEGNTEAFF
cdr3_nt: TGTGCCAGCAGAAAAGGTGAGGGGAACACTGAAGCTTTCTTT
v_call: TRBV6-5
d_call: .
clone_size: .
j_call: TRBJ1-1

cdr3_aa: CAISPGQGREIYTEAFF
cdr3_nt: TGTGCCATCAGTCCGGGACAGGGAAGGGAAATATACACTGAAGCTTTCTTT
v_call: TRBV10-3
d_call: TRBD1
clone_size: .
j_call: TRBJ1-1

cdr3_aa: CASTGTGSIGINEKLFF
cdr3_nt: TGTGCCAGTACTGGGACAGGCTCGATCGGGATTAATGAAAAACTGTTTTTT
v_call: TRBV19
d_call: TRBD1
clone_size: .
j_call: TRBJ1-4

cdr3_aa: CASRQTTGENYEQYF
cdr3_nt: TGTGCCAGCAGGCAAACGACAGGGGAGAACTACGAGCAGTACTTC
v_call: TRBV7-9
d_call: TRBD1
clone_size: .
j_call: TRBJ2-7